The 30 T cell receptor beta chains below were found in one sample sequenced in a study of CD8+ T cells in alopecia areata. Extraction of RNA preceded its reverse transcription into cDNA, which served as the sequencing template. The repertoire was sequenced with immunoSEQ multiplex PCR; TCRdb's copy has only in-frame clones and lacks some. Counted here are 90,000 to 150,000 clones, approximately 59% occurring once; the ten biggest clones make up just under 30%. Treatment of the sample: oral pan-JAK inhibitor, 5-10 mg twice daily. Material: CD8+ T cells sorted from blood, obtained at week 4, from a patient treated with tofacitinib. The receptor set was obtained from a human donor with alopecia areata.

A single count supports this clone. The rearrangement links TRBV30 to TRBJ2-4, with 8 nucleotides matching TRBD2. The CDR3 sequence is 15 residues long. The V gene end was trimmed by 0 bases and the J gene end by 1 base; junction bases not matched to a gene: 2. Germline V gives CDR1 GTSNPN, CDR2 SVGIG (reference sequence). The CDR3 is CAWSVGGVAKNIQYF. The CDR3 DNA follows: TGTGCCTGGAGTGTCGGGGGGGTTGCCAAAAACATTCAGTACTTC.

CDR3 loop: CAISDPGDLLAPGNEQFF. The CDR3 DNA reads as TGTGCCATCAGTGACCCGGGGGACCTACTTGCCCCTGGCAATGAGCAGTTCTTC. This chain links TRBV10-3 with TRBJ2-1, with a possible D match to TRBD2 (6 bases). This CDR3 is built from 18 residues. The ends were cut back, 3 bases at V and 6 bases at J, with 24 bases in the middle. In germline, CDR1 is ENHRY, CDR2 SYGVKD.

In this sample, this clone turned up a few times. The chain is built from TRBV23-1 and TRBJ2-5; 8 positions match TRBD2. Being an ORF, TRBV23-1 has a function that is uncertain. V was clipped by 7 bases and J by 4 bases; unmatched bases: 8. This CDR3 has 14 amino acids. CDR3 sequence: CASITKRGGETQYF. CDR3 nucleotide sequence: TGCGCCAGCATCACCAAACGGGGGGGAGAGACCCAGTACTTC.

The chain employs TRBV30 and TRBJ2-7; perhaps TRBD2 as D (6 bases). The CDR3 sequence is 11 residues long. Per the germline V gene, CDR1 is GTSNPN and CDR2 is SVGIG (reference sequence). V lost 8 bases and J lost 4, with 12 bases in between. The CDR3 bases are TGTGCCGGACACGGGGGTTACGAGCAGTACTTC. Translation gives CAGHGGYEQYF.

The J gene is TRBJ2-7, the V gene TRBV30, with 8 nucleotides matching TRBD1. Germline V lookup: CDR1 GTSNPN, CDR2 SVGIG (reference sequence). Unmatched junction bases numbered 2, after V lost 4 bases and J lost 3 bases. The CDR3 spans 12 residues. The CDR3 DNA follows: TGTGCCTGGAAGGACAGGGACTACGAGCAGTACTTC. This encodes CAWKDRDYEQYF. Filled out from reference TRBV30 and TRBJ2-7, the complete variable domain reads SQTIHQWPATLVQPVGSPLSLECTVEGTSNPNLYWYRQAAGRGLQLLFYSVGIGQISSEVPQNLSASRPQDRQFILSSKKLLLSDSGFYLCAWKDRDYEQYFGPGTRLTVT.

The table lists this clone with a few counts. This rearrangement joins TRBV29-1 to TRBJ1-2; D remains unclear. Trimming stripped 3 bases from V and 0 bases from J, with 11 bases between. The germline V gene has CDR1 SQVTM and CDR2 ANQGSEA. The CDR3 runs to 14 residues. This chain's CDR3 is CSVDMADTNYGYTF. In DNA form, the CDR3 reads TGCAGCGTTGATATGGCAGATACTAACTATGGCTACACCTTC.

The chain joins TRBV2 to TRBJ2-7; D may be TRBD2 (7 bases). Deletions cut 8 bases from V and 0 bases from J, with 8 bases between. Germline V gives CDR1 SNHLY, CDR2 FYNNEI. This CDR3 has 12 residues. CDR3 nucleotides: TGTGCCAGCGGGGGGGCCTCCTACGAGCAGTACTTC. Protein: CASGGASYEQYF. The full variable domain, rest sourced from reference TRBV2 and TRBJ2-7, is EPEVTQTPSHQVTQMGQEVILRCVPISNHLYFYWYRQILGQKVEFLVSFYNNEISEKSEIFDDQFSVERPDGSNFTLKIRSTKLEDSAMYFCASGGASYEQYFGPGTRLTVT.

CDR3 nucleotides: TGTGCCAGCAGCGAGACTAGCGGGGTCACAGATACGCAGTATTTT. Translated, it gives CASSETSGVTDTQYF. J is TRBJ2-3 and V is TRBV9; TRBD2 matches 11 bases. The CDR3 has 15 residues. With V trimmed by 3 bases and J by 2 bases, 2 bases remained unmatched. The germline V gene encodes CDR1 SGDLS and CDR2 YYNGEE.

The rearrangement links TRBV7-8 to TRBJ2-5; D is possibly TRBD2 (5 bases). The CDR3 spans 15 residues. V was cut by 0 bases and J by 8 bases, with 16 bases left in between. CDR1 SGHVS and CDR2 FQNEAQ come from the germline V gene. In DNA form, the CDR3 reads TGTGCCAGCAGCTTAGCGAGTATGAGGACGGGAACCCAGTACTTC. It translates to CASSLASMRTGTQYF.

This clone was seen only once. V usage is TRBV7-6 and J usage is TRBJ2-1; unclear D gene. From germline, CDR1 is SGHVS and CDR2 FNYEAQ. V was clipped by 1 base and J by 9 bases, with 7 bases between them. The CDR3 extends over 12 amino acids. The CDR3 here is CASSLGGSEQFF. The CDR3 DNA sequence: TGTGCCAGCAGCTTAGGGGGTAGTGAGCAGTTCTTC.

The rearrangement joins TRBV30 to TRBJ2-7; D tentatively reads TRBD1 or TRBD2 (6 bases each). V was trimmed by 2 bases and J by 5 bases, leaving 13 bases between them. Germline V gene data show CDR1 as GTSNPN and CDR2 as SVGIG (reference sequence). The CDR3 is made up of 13 amino acids. CDR3 in amino acids: CAWSIGGSNEQYF. CDR3 nucleotides: TGTGCCTGGAGTATCGGGGGCAGCAACGAGCAGTACTTC.

This clone was seen a handful of times. V usage is TRBV30 and J usage is TRBJ2-1; TRBD1 matches at 10 bases. Germline CDR1 is GTSNPN and CDR2 is SVGIG (reference sequence). The CDR3 spans 13 residues. J was trimmed by 7 bases and V by 3 bases; bases with no gene match: 3. The DNA of the CDR3 is TGTGCCTGGAGGGGGACAGGGGTTAATGAGCAGTTCTTC. As protein: CAWRGTGVNEQFF.

The chain links TRBV2 to TRBJ2-5, with no clear D. Germline CDR1 SNHLY, CDR2 FYNNEI. The CDR3 length is 16 residues. The germline V and J ends were trimmed by 4 bases and 2 bases, with 17 bases remaining between them. The CDR3 DNA is TGTGCCAGCAGTGGTACGGATATGAGCAGGCAAGAGACCCAGTACTTC. Translated: CASSGTDMSRQETQYF.

The V call is TRBV7-2, the J call TRBJ1-2, with D perhaps TRBD1 (6 bases). This CDR3 has 13 amino acids. Germline V gives CDR1 SGHTA, CDR2 FQGNSA. V was clipped by 5 bases and J by 3 bases, with 10 bases between them. CDR3 loop: CASSPGDYYGYTF. The CDR3 bases are TGTGCCAGCAGCCCAGGGGATTACTATGGCTACACCTTC.

This chain uses TRBV7-9 with TRBJ1-5; maybe TRBD1 (5 bases). The germline CDR1 and CDR2 sequences are SEHNR and FQNEAQ (reference sequence). Between the trimmed V and J ends, which lost 5 bases and 6 bases, there was a span of 14 bases. This CDR3 region has 14 residues. CDR3 sequence (DNA): TGTGCCAGCAGCCTAGGGACTTCGGGTCAGCCCCAGCATTTT. It encodes CASSLGTSGQPQHF.

The CDR3 nucleotides are TGTGCCAGCAGCGCCCACAGGAACGGGGAGCTGTTTTTT. This translates into CASSAHRNGELFF. The rearrangement uses TRBV9 and TRBJ2-2; a possible D gene is TRBD1 (5 bases). CDR1 is SGDLS, CDR2 YYNGEE, per germline. V lost 3 bases, J lost 7 bases, and 10 bases lay in between. This CDR3 is 13 amino acids long.

This chain joins TRBV30 and TRBJ2-1; 8 positions agree with TRBD2. The CDR3 runs to 13 residues. The germline V gene encodes CDR1 GTSNPN and CDR2 SVGIG (reference sequence). V gave up 8 bases and J gave up 6 bases; unmatched junction bases: 9. The CDR3 bases are TGTGCCAGTGATAAGACTAGCGTCAATGAGCAGTTCTTC. It yields the protein CASDKTSVNEQFF.

The chain couples TRBV7-9 to TRBJ2-7, with TRBD1 matching 7 bases. Germline lookup yields CDR1 SEHNR and CDR2 FQNEAQ (reference sequence). The V segment lost 5 bases and the J segment 3 bases; nucleotides outside the gene matches: 10. This CDR3 is built from 15 residues. DNA of the CDR3: TGTGCCAGCAGCCCCCGACAGGGCCTCGTCTACGAGCAGTACTTC. Amino acids: CASSPRQGLVYEQYF.

A single count supports this clone. The chain joins TRBV7-6 to TRBJ2-1; D is possibly TRBD2 (7 bases). CDR3 length: 16 residues. V was pared by 5 bases and J by 7 bases, with 21 bases between. Germline assignment: CDR1 SGHVS and CDR2 FNYEAQ. The CDR3 DNA reads as TGTGCCAGCAGCCCGTTCTGGGGGGGCCCGGGAAATGAGCAGTTCTTC. Its translation is CASSPFWGGPGNEQFF.

This clone was seen just once. This chain connects TRBV6-5 to TRBJ1-1; 8 nucleotides agree with TRBD1. Trimming removed 2 bases from V and 11 bases from J; junction bases left unmatched: 10. This CDR3 spans 14 amino acids. The germline V gene has CDR1 MNHEY and CDR2 SVGAGI. The CDR3 DNA reads TGTGCCAGCAGTTACCGACAGGGGCCGGCCCATGCTTTCTTT. Translation: CASSYRQGPAHAFF.

This clone was recorded once. CDR3 coding DNA: TGCGCCAGCAGCCAAGAGCCCCCCTACAGGGCTGGAAACACTGAAGCTTTCTTT. The encoded protein is CASSQEPPYRAGNTEAFF. The chain combines TRBV4-1 with TRBJ1-1; D is possibly TRBD1 (6 bases). Germline loops: CDR1 MGHRA, CDR2 YSYEKL. Trimming stripped 0 bases from V and 2 bases from J, with 19 bases between. This CDR3 has 18 residues.

In this sample, this clone turned up a few times. In nucleotides, the CDR3 is TGTGCCTGGACCCGGGTAAACACCGGGGAGCTGTTTTTT. Protein sequence: CAWTRVNTGELFF. The V call is TRBV30, the J call TRBJ2-2; no reliable D call. The CDR3 extends over 13 amino acids. The V and J ends lost 4 bases and 2 bases respectively, with 8 bases between them. The V gene's germline CDR1 is GTSNPN and CDR2 SVGIG (reference sequence).

This chain uses TRBV7-9 with TRBJ2-7; D remains unclear. CDR3 size: 14 residues. The V gene lost 1 base and the J gene lost 1 base, with 8 bases spanning the gap. CDR1 is SEHNR and CDR2 is FQNEAQ in the germline V gene (reference sequence). The DNA of the CDR3 is TGTGCCAGCAGCTTAGGGGCAGCTTCCTACGAGCAGTACTTC. Amino acid sequence: CASSLGAASYEQYF.

The rearrangement links TRBV11-2 to TRBJ2-7, with 9 bases fitting TRBD1. In germline, CDR1 is SGHAT, CDR2 FQNNGV. The V and J ends lost 5 bases and 12 bases, in that order; junction bases with no gene match: 11. This CDR3 has 13 amino acids. CDR3 residues: CASSPRDRVDLYF. Here the CDR3 DNA reads TGTGCCAGCAGCCCCAGGGACAGGGTCGATCTGTACTTC.

The chain employs TRBV5-6 and TRBJ2-6; D may be TRBD1 or TRBD2 (5 bases each). V was trimmed by 1 base and J by 2 bases, leaving 7 bases between them. The CDR3 is made up of 15 amino acids. Germline assignment: CDR1 SGHDT and CDR2 YYEEEE. The CDR3 spells CASSLQGAGANVLTF. The CDR3 DNA is TGTGCCAGCAGCTTGCAGGGAGCTGGGGCCAACGTCCTGACTTTC.

V and J are TRBV10-3 and TRBJ1-2, with D unclear. Germline CDR1 is ENHRY and CDR2 is SYGVKD. V was trimmed by 0 bases and J by 5 bases, leaving 4 bases between them. This CDR3 is built from 12 residues. CDR3 nucleotide sequence: TGTGCCATCAGTGAGTCAAGATATGGCTACACCTTC. Its translation: CAISESRYGYTF.

This clone was seen more than once but under ten times. V usage is TRBV29-1 and J usage is TRBJ2-3; maybe TRBD2 (5 bases). The germline V gene has CDR1 SQVTM and CDR2 ANQGSEA. V was shortened by 2 bases and J by 3 bases, with 12 bases between the two germline ends. CDR3 length: 14 amino acids. CDR3 sequence reads: CSVEMRERTDTQYF. DNA of the CDR3: TGCAGCGTTGAAATGAGGGAACGGACAGATACGCAGTATTTT.

The chain employs TRBV27 and TRBJ2-5; 7 bases are a match to TRBD2. From germline, CDR1 is MNHEY and CDR2 SMNVEV (reference sequence). V trimming: 4 bases; J trimming: 5 bases; junction bases outside the gene matches: 7. This CDR3 is 14 amino acids long. Written as DNA, the CDR3 is TGTGCCAGCAGTTACTCCCGGGGGGTTGAGACCCAGTACTTC. Protein sequence: CASSYSRGVETQYF.

The chain uses TRBV29-1 and TRBJ2-5; tentatively, D is TRBD1 or TRBD2 (5 bases each). CDR3 length: 13 residues. Germline V gives CDR1 SQVTM, CDR2 ANQGSEA. The V end lost 2 bases, the J end lost 2 bases, and 9 bases lay between the germline ends. The CDR3 DNA follows: TGCAGCGTTGAATTAGAGGGGCAAGAGACCCAGTACTTC. It encodes CSVELEGQETQYF.

In its sample, this clone was seen a few times. The sample carries other DNA sequences with the same CDR3. The chain links TRBV30 to TRBJ2-7; no reliable D call. With 4 bases removed from V and 3 bases from J, the gap between germline ends came to 10 bases. The CDR3 extends over 12 amino acids. The V gene's germline CDR1 is GTSNPN and CDR2 SVGIG (reference sequence). The DNA of the CDR3 is TGTGCCTGGACTGAAGGAAGCTACGAGCAGTACTTC. It codes for CAWTEGSYEQYF.